What follows are 21 T cell receptor beta chains derived from one specimen sequenced in a study of control samples from healthy donors and cancer patients. TCRdb's copy holds only in-frame clones and misses some; the assay was immunoSEQ multiplex PCR. The profile covers about 110,000 clones, with roughly 89% appearing a single time and 17% taken by the ten largest. Sequencing was carried out using blood. These receptor sequences come from a woman aged 45 to 65 in good health.

This clone has only a few counts. The chain combines TRBV9 with TRBJ2-3; 12 bases are a match to TRBD2. Germline loops: CDR1 SGDLS, CDR2 YYNGEE. The CDR3 is 16 residues long. With 3 bases clipped from V and 2 bases from J, the junction kept 4 bases outside the gene matches. The CDR3 DNA sequence: TGTGCCAGCAGCGCCGGGACTAGCGGGTTCACAGATACGCAGTATTTT. Translating gives CASSAGTSGFTDTQYF.

This chain joins TRBV27 and TRBJ2-7; 9 nucleotides align to TRBD2. Germline CDR1 is MNHEY and CDR2 is SMNVEV (reference sequence). CDR3 length: 13 residues. V gave up 6 bases and J gave up 3 bases; unmatched junction bases: 3. CDR3: CASSPSGIYEQYV. CDR3 coding DNA: TGTGCCAGCAGCCCTAGCGGGATCTACGAGCAGTACGTC.

The gene calls are TRBV3-1 (or the pseudogene TRBV3-2) and TRBJ1-5; D perhaps matches TRBD1 (5 bases). Germline V gene data show CDR1 as LGHDT and CDR2 as YNNKEL (reference sequence). The CDR3 contains 16 residues. V was clipped by 1 base and J by 1 base, with 11 bases between them. Here the CDR3 DNA reads TGTGCCAGCAGCCAAGGGAACAGGTTAAGCAATCAGCCCCAGCATTTT. Translating it yields CASSQGNRLSNQPQHF.

The genes are TRBV27 and TRBJ2-3; 8 nucleotides match TRBD2. This CDR3 spans 17 amino acids. V lost 6 bases and J lost 4; bases outside the gene matches: 15. Germline CDR1 and CDR2: MNHEY and SMNVEV (reference sequence). The CDR3 loop is CASRGRWGSGNSDTQYF. The CDR3 DNA reads as TGTGCCAGCAGGGGTCGGTGGGGTAGCGGGAACTCAGATACGCAGTATTTT.

The sample holds one count of this clone. V is TRBV19 and J is TRBJ2-5, with unresolved D. Trimming stripped 3 bases from V and 2 bases from J, with 7 bases between. From germline, CDR1 is LNHDA and CDR2 SQIVND (reference sequence). This CDR3 contains 13 residues. The CDR3 protein is CASSIYDQETQYF. CDR3 nucleotide sequence: TGTGCCAGTAGTATTTATGATCAAGAGACCCAGTACTTC. The full variable domain, completed using reference TRBV19 and TRBJ2-5, is DGGITQSPKYLFRKEGQNVTLSCEQNLNHDAMYWYRQDPGQGLRLIYYSQIVNDFQKGDIAEGYSVSREKKESFPLTVTSAQKNPTAFYLCASSIYDQETQYFGPGTRLLVL.

This chain joins TRBV15 and TRBJ1-6, with D perhaps TRBD1 (6 bases). CDR1 is LNHNV and CDR2 is YYDKDF in the germline V gene (reference sequence). The CDR3 contains 15 residues. The germline V and J ends were trimmed by 1 base and 7 bases, with 11 bases remaining between them. The CDR3: CATSRGDRRNSPLHF. CDR3 in DNA: TGTGCCACCAGCAGAGGTGACAGGAGGAATTCACCCCTCCACTTT.

The chain employs TRBV2 and TRBJ1-5; 8 bases match TRBD1. The germline CDR1 and CDR2 sequences are SNHLY and FYNNEI. The CDR3 totals 15 residues. V was pared by 9 bases and J by 5 bases, with 12 bases of the junction left unmatched. CDR3 sequence reads: CASTWTGSVDQPQHF. CDR3 bases: TGTGCCAGTACTTGGACAGGGTCGGTGGATCAGCCCCAGCATTTT.

This sequence joins TRBV5-1 and TRBJ2-1; 9 bases agree with TRBD1. The length of the CDR3 is 16 residues. V lost 3 bases and J lost 8; bases outside the gene matches: 12. The germline V gene has CDR1 SGHRS and CDR2 YFSETQ. The DNA for the CDR3 is TGCGCCAGCAGCTGGGGGACAGGGTATATTTTTGATGAGCAGTTCTTC. Translating it yields CASSWGTGYIFDEQFF.

The CDR3 sequence: CATSRDLEDLTYEQYV. CDR3 nucleotides: TGTGCCACCAGCAGAGATTTAGAGGATTTAACCTACGAGCAGTACGTC. The rearrangement links TRBV15 to TRBJ2-7; D ambiguous. Germline V CDR1 and CDR2: LNHNV, YYDKDF (reference sequence). The CDR3 is made up of 16 amino acids. V was clipped by 0 bases and J by 2 bases, with 14 bases between them.

This chain links TRBV12-3 or TRBV12-4 with TRBJ2-5; unclear D gene. The CDR3 has 12 residues. The V end lost 2 bases, the J end lost 4 bases, and 5 bases lay between the germline ends. The CDR3 is CASSLTAETQYF. The CDR3 bases are TGTGCCAGCAGTTTAACGGCAGAGACCCAGTACTTC.

The chain's CDR3 is CATSMDGNQPQHF. CDR3 nucleotides: TGTGCCACCTCCATGGACGGCAATCAGCCCCAGCATTTT. The chain has TRBV6-5 and TRBJ1-5, with D hard to call. Per germline, CDR1 MNHEY and CDR2 SVGAGI. V lost 10 bases, J lost 2 bases, and 12 bases lay in between. The CDR3 runs to 13 residues.

The chain carries TRBV4-1 and TRBJ2-5; D gene unclear. The CDR3 totals 17 residues. Per the germline V gene, CDR1 is MGHRA and CDR2 is YSYEKL. Trimming removed 4 bases from V and 2 bases from J, with 20 bases in between. The CDR3 spells CASSLTGLQVGQETQYF. CDR3 nucleotides: TGCGCCAGCAGCCTAACTGGTTTGCAAGTCGGGCAAGAGACCCAGTACTTC.

V is TRBV3-1 (or the pseudogene TRBV3-2) and J is TRBJ2-7; D is perhaps TRBD1 (5 bases). Germline CDR1 and CDR2: LGHDT and YNNKEL (reference sequence). V lost 1 base and J 2 bases, leaving 9 bases between the germline ends. The CDR3 extends over 14 amino acids. The CDR3 DNA sequence: TGTGCCAGCAGCCAAGGAACAGGTCCCTACGAGCAGTACTTC. Protein sequence: CASSQGTGPYEQYF.

The V call is TRBV28, the J call TRBJ1-2, with D hard to call. V lost 2 bases and J 2 bases, leaving 6 bases between the germline ends. Germline V gives CDR1 MDHEN, CDR2 SYDVKM. The CDR3 spans 13 residues. The chain's CDR3 is CASSLGQNYGYTF. The CDR3 DNA is TGTGCCAGCAGTTTAGGTCAGAACTATGGCTACACCTTC.

This clone appeared once. V usage is TRBV2 and J usage is TRBJ1-1; 8 bases are shared with TRBD1. CDR3 size: 16 residues. V shed 6 bases and J 1 base; nucleotides not matched to a gene: 10. CDR1 is SNHLY and CDR2 is FYNNEI in the germline V gene. The CDR3, as DNA: TGTGCCAGCAGGGAACAGCCGGGACAGGCGAACACTGAAGCTTTCTTT. This codes for CASREQPGQANTEAFF.

The J gene is TRBJ2-5, the V gene TRBV6-5; D is unresolved. The germline V gene encodes CDR1 MNHEY and CDR2 SVGAGI. Trimming removed 0 bases from V and 5 bases from J, with 4 bases in between. The CDR3 totals 12 residues. The CDR3 nucleotides are TGTGCCAGCAGTTACTCGAGGGAGACCCAGTACTTC. Amino acids: CASSYSRETQYF.

This sequence joins TRBV9 and TRBJ2-2; TRBD1 matches 10 bases. This CDR3 spans 14 amino acids. Germline lookup yields CDR1 SGDLS and CDR2 YYNGEE. Germline trimming cut 7 bases from V and 6 bases from J; bases unmatched to any gene: 6. CDR3 nucleotide sequence: TGTGCCAGCGCTGGACAGGGGGAGGCCGGGGAGCTGTTTTTT. Amino acids: CASAGQGEAGELFF. Filled out from reference TRBV9 and TRBJ2-2, the complete variable domain reads DSGVTQTPKHLITATGQRVTLRCSPRSGDLSVYWYQQSLDQGLQFLIQYYNGEERAKGNILERFSAQQFPDLHSELNLSSLELGDSALYFCASAGQGEAGELFFGEGSRLTVL.

The genes are TRBV19 and TRBJ1-2; D ambiguous. The length of the CDR3 is 13 residues. The germline V gene encodes CDR1 LNHDA and CDR2 SQIVND (reference sequence). Trimming shortened V by 3 bases and J by 7 bases, and 12 bases separated the two germline ends. The DNA for the CDR3 is TGTGCCAGTAGTATGAGTTTGAGTGGTGGCTACACCTTC. Protein: CASSMSLSGGYTF.

Details on this clone: Other nucleotide sequences in the sample specify the same CDR3. The chain combines TRBV19 with TRBJ2-5, with D perhaps matching TRBD2 (5 bases). This CDR3 comprises 14 residues. V gave up 1 base and J gave up 1 base, with 7 bases separating them. CDR1 and CDR2 (germline): LNHDA, SQIVND (reference sequence). This CDR3 reads CASSIGRGQETQYF. The CDR3 region has the DNA TGTGCCAGTAGTATAGGACGGGGCCAAGAGACCCAGTACTTC. The entire variable domain, with the rest obtained from reference TRBV19 and TRBJ2-5, is as follows: DGGITQSPKYLFRKEGQNVTLSCEQNLNHDAMYWYRQDPGQGLRLIYYSQIVNDFQKGDIAEGYSVSREKKESFPLTVTSAQKNPTAFYLCASSIGRGQETQYFGPGTRLLVL.

This rearrangement joins TRBV6-5 to TRBJ2-7, with a weak D call TRBD2 (5 bases). Between the trimmed V and J ends, which lost 4 bases and 6 bases, there was a span of 10 bases. Germline values: CDR1 MNHEY, CDR2 SVGAGI. This CDR3 comprises 12 residues. CDR3 nucleotide sequence: TGTGCCAGCAGTTTTGGAGGTGGCGAGCAGTACTTC. Translated, it gives CASSFGGGEQYF.

The chain joins TRBV7-3 to TRBJ2-3; 7 nucleotides line up with TRBD2. The CDR3 spans 14 residues. Germline-derived CDR1 and CDR2 are SGHTA and FQGTGA. J gave up 2 bases and V 5 bases, and 4 bases lay outside the gene matches. The CDR3: CASSARDYTDTQYF. The CDR3 DNA follows: TGTGCCAGCAGCGCCCGGGACTACACAGATACGCAGTATTTT.